This TCR beta chain was observed in a study of cytomegalovirus exposure and HLA in healthy donors (dated by TCRdb to 2015 to 2018). Regarding the study in general: A later analysis indicated that the roughly 130 validation repertoires were generated on the platform also employed for the 700 or so repertoires of the first cohort. The study combined high-throughput TCR immunosequencing, statistical association of individual TCRs with disease status, and machine learning to predict cytomegalovirus infection status. The aim of the study was to test whether cataloging public T cell receptors could identify signatures of past pathogen exposure. Along with the approximately 700-subject first cohort, a separate validation cohort of about 110 different subjects was used.

Of note for this clone: The target of this receptor is not known. No much larger clone is present one base from it, and per-base qualities are unavailable.

The library relied on the immunoSEQ multiplex PCR assay. Processing in the source paper ran as follows. A statistical classification framework was built for diagnosing cytomegalovirus status from the catalog of TCR beta chain sequences. The clones in this table, taken by TCRdb from immuneACCESS, are in-frame only. Not every clone is retained; where verified, under half of the shortfall comes from an unresolved V gene, and the cause of the rest is unknown. The V and J calls and clone size were taken over from that table, and D and trimming were inferred from the DNA. Across this sample there are 250,000 to 350,000 clones, with roughly 90% seen only once. The ten largest clonotypes hold around 0.84% of the sample. Summary of the overall study and its limitations: The authors suggested that the approach could potentially be generalized to other disease states and immunological phenotypes. The classifier was reported to diagnose cytomegalovirus status with high specificity and sensitivity in both the original cohort and the validation cohort. The study listed approximately 150 TCR beta chains as associated with cytomegalovirus. A few of the identified cytomegalovirus-associated TCR beta chains were confirmed in vitro to be specific for cytomegalovirus antigens. Of the cluster scores, about 94% were above 0 in a later analysis, which found that TCRs clustered in the first cohort also tended to co-occur in the 90 to 150 validation repertoires. All 120 or so repertoires were used to score co-occurrence in the validation cohort in a later analysis, because that analysis had no HLA typing for the cohort. Most TCR sequences were seen in very few donors, while some public TCRs were found in many individuals.

The junction shows trimming of 4 bases on V and 9 bases on J, and the gene matches do not reach 9 bases of it. The CDR3 starts with the cysteine, ends with the phenylalanine, and has 14 residues. Of all the DNA, just the CDR3 is kept, 42 bases in frame from base 1. CDR1 and CDR2 were assigned from the germline V gene as SQVTM and ANQGSEA. Separate from the roughly 700-subject first cohort, the validation cohort of about 110 subjects was the group to which the donors belonged. The source of this sequence is a woman aged 18 to 35 in good health and CMV-seronegative. The source material was PBMCs. Here the chain combines TRBV29-1 and TRBJ2-1, with 10 middle bases fitting TRBD2. CDR3 loop: CSVVGLAGVAEQFF. Read as DNA, the sequence is TGCAGCGTTGTCGGCCTAGCGGGAGTGGCTGAGCAGTTCTTC.